The present T cell receptor (beta chain) was sequenced within a study of OX40 agonist ivuxolimab in advanced cancers. In the study overall: An anti-OX40 (CD134) antibody with agonistic activity, ivuxolimab, was administered to patients. Study results and limitations: More expanded clones were seen, on average, in CD8+ T cells than in CD4+. There was clonal expansion of CD4+ and CD8+ blood T cells by week 6 at 0.1 to 3.0 mg/kg. Partial responders at 0.1-3.0 mg/kg had among the lowest clonal expansion.

Comment on this clone: The target antigen is unknown.

Method: immunoSEQ multiplex PCR; TCRdb's copy keeps in-frame clones and lacks some. The sample has 50,000 to 70,000 clones, about 86% seen once; the top ten hold 2.1%. The clonotype was recovered from an adult with an advanced solid tumor such as melanoma, head and neck, liver or kidney cancer. The sequencing here drew on CD4+ or CD8+ T cells sorted from blood, taken in a trial of the OX40 agonist ivuxolimab.

The CDR3 DNA is TGTGCCAGTAGTATAGAAAAAACTGAGCAGTTCTTC. Amino acid sequence: CASSIEKTEQFF. The V and J genes are TRBV19 and TRBJ2-1; no definite D call. V lost 0 bases and J lost 9, with 6 bases in between. Germline-derived CDR1 and CDR2 are LNHDA and SQIVND (reference sequence). CDR3 length equals 12 residues.